Reported below is one T cell receptor (beta chain). Germline V gene lookup returns CDR1 LGHDT and CDR2 YNNKEL (reference sequence). V dropped 6 bases and J dropped 0; count of bases not matched to a gene: 1. CDR3 length equals 13 residues. Per the study methods: Estimation of nucleated cell counts was performed using reference gene primer amplification. Method: immunoSEQ multiplex PCR; TCRdb's copy keeps in-frame clones and lacks some. The V and J calls and clone size are taken from that table; D and trimming were inferred from the DNA. The repertoire consists of approximately 82,000 clones, with over 80% occurring once and the leading ten covering approximately 6.3%. The data stem from a study of blood T cell repertoires in COVID-19. Across the study: Spain, Italy and the United States supplied samples that represented acute and convalescent COVID-19. Sources were T cells, B-cell-depleted T cells, or PBMCs; the material itself was cDNA or gDNA.

The V call is TRBV3-1 (or the pseudogene TRBV3-2), the J call TRBJ2-7, with TRBD2 matching 8 bases. The clonotype was recovered from an older woman with active COVID-19. Sample: peripheral blood. CDR3 nucleotide sequence: TGTGCCAGCAGGCTAGCGGGCTCCTACGAGCAGTACTTC. It codes for CASRLAGSYEQYF.